This T cell receptor (beta chain) appears in the sequencing data of a study of blood T cell repertoires in COVID-19. Study-level background: PBMCs, B-cell-depleted T cells, or T cells were the source of the cDNA or gDNA that made up the material.

TCRdb's copy holds only in-frame clones and misses some; the assay was immunoSEQ multiplex PCR. The sample lists 52,000 or so clones, roughly nine tenths occurring once. This receptor was taken from a woman in her 70s with active COVID-19. Sequencing used peripheral blood.

The DNA for the CDR3 is TGTGCCAGCAGCTCGACAGGCGGAACCTACGAGCAGTACTTC. Translated: CASSSTGGTYEQYF. The chain combines TRBV7-8 with TRBJ2-7; the D gene is possibly TRBD1 (6 bases). There are 14 residues in the CDR3. CDR1 and CDR2 (germline): SGHVS, FQNEAQ. V lost 4 bases, J lost 2 bases, and 12 bases lay in between. The variable domain in full, completed from reference TRBV7-8 and TRBJ2-7, reads GAGVSQSPRYKVAKRGQDVALRCDPISGHVSLFWYQQALGQGPEFLTYFQNEAQLDKSGLPSDRFFAERPEGSVSTLKIQRTQQEDSAVYLCASSSTGGTYEQYFGPGTRLTVT.